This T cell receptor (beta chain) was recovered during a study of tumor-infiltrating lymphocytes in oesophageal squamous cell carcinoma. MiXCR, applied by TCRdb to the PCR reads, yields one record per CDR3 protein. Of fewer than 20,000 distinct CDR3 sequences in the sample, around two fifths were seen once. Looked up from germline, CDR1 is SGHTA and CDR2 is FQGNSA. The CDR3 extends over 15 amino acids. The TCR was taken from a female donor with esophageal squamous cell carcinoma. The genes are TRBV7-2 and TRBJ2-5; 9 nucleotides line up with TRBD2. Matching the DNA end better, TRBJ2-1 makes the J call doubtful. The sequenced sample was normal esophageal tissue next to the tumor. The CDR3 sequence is CASSTLAGERNEQFF. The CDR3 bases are TGTGCCAGCAGCACCTTAGCGGGAGAGCGCAATGAGCAGTTCTTC.